These T cell receptor beta chains were read from a single sample in a study of T cell responses to AZD1222 COVID-19 vaccine. Measured with immunoSEQ multiplex PCR; TCRdb has only the in-frame clones, and not every one. This sample has fewer than 130,000 clones, with around 89% found just once. Material: peripheral blood, obtained on day 0 of AZD1222 vaccination. These TCRs come from an adult in good health. The conserved cysteine and the conserved F or W are not part of the CDR3 here. Clone sizes are given selectively: once, few, many, or a class where the clone is expanded.

clone_size	v_call	j_call	cdr3_aa
.	TRBV5-6	TRBJ1-2	ASLSAGVGGGYT
.	TRBV5-1	TRBJ1-1	ASSLVAGVRTEAF
.	TRBV5-1	TRBJ1-6	ASSLAQAESPLH
.	TRBV7-8	TRBJ2-1	ASSDWTVYNEQF
.	TRBV19	TRBJ2-6	ASRSGSGANVLT
.	TRBV12-5	TRBJ1-4	ASGSGRTFNEKLF
.	TRBV3-1/TRBV3-2	TRBJ1-3	ASSTQGAGITGNTIY
.	TRBV4-2	TRBJ2-1	ASSHQTSYNEQF
.	TRBV7-6	TRBJ1-6	ASSLGWHSPLH
.	TRBV7-9	TRBJ2-5	ASSLTEVGTQY
.	TRBV5-1	TRBJ1-2	ASSLHVANYGYT
once	TRBV19	TRBJ2-7	ASSIVGPATGDEQY
.	TRBV27	TRBJ1-4	ASSLFARAEEKLF
.	TRBV12-3/TRBV12-4	TRBJ1-1	ASSLQGYTEAF
.	TRBV5-1	TRBJ2-5	ASSLISGSPETQY
.	TRBV4-2	TRBJ1-2	ASSQDLRTSGSYT